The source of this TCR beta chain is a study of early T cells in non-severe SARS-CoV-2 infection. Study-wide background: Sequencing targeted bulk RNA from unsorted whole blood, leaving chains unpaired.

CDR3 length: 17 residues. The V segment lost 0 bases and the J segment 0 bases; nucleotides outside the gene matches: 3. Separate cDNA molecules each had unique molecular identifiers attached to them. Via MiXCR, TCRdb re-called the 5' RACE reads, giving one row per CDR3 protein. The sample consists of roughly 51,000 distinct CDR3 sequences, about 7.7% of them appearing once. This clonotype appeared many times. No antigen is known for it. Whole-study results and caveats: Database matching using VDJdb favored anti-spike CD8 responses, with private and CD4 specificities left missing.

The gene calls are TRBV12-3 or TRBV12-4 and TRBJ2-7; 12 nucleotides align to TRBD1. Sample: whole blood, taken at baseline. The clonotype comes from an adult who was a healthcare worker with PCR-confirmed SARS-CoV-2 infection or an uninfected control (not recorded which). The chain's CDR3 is CASSLAGTGGFSYEQYF. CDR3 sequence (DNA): TGTGCCAGCAGTTTAGCGGGGACAGGGGGCTTCTCCTACGAGCAGTACTTC.